Shown below are 14 T cell receptor beta chains from a single sample sequenced in a study of shared clonotypes between healthy human individuals. Generated by immunoSEQ multiplex PCR, the TCRdb table keeps only in-frame clones and is missing some. In the table there are around 320,000 clones, about nine tenths of which are singletons. Sequences were obtained from memory CD8+ T cells sorted from blood. The subset: CD45RO+ cells pooled with CCR7-negative TemRA cells. Receptors originate from a man younger than 30 in good health.

The chain is built from TRBV6-5 and TRBJ2-7; D is tentatively TRBD1 or TRBD2 (5 bases each). Trimming pared 11 bases from V and 0 bases from J, leaving 8 bases between. The CDR3 covers 11 residues. Germline V gene data show CDR1 as MNHEY and CDR2 as SVGAGI. The CDR3 reads CAAGTSYEQYF. For the CDR3, the DNA is TGTGCCGCCGGGACCTCCTACGAGCAGTACTTC.

The chain couples TRBV10-3 to TRBJ1-2; 7 bases are shared with TRBD1. CDR1 and CDR2 from the germline V gene are ENHRY and SYGVKD. CDR3 size: 16 residues. The J segment lost 4 bases and the V segment lost 0 bases, leaving 8 bases of the junction unmatched. The CDR3 spells CAISESADRMPYGYTF. In DNA, the CDR3 is TGTGCCATCAGTGAGTCCGCGGACAGGATGCCCTATGGCTACACCTTC.

The V gene is TRBV27, the J gene TRBJ2-1; possible D gene TRBD1, 5 bases. The CDR3 is 16 residues long. CDR1 and CDR2 from the germline V gene are MNHEY and SMNVEV (reference sequence). V shed 1 base and J shed 7 bases, with 17 bases lying between them. CDR3 in amino acids: CASSLYKGQAENEQFF. The CDR3 DNA sequence: TGTGCCAGCAGTTTATATAAGGGGCAGGCGGAGAATGAGCAGTTCTTC.

CDR3 amino acids: CASIRPAFF. DNA for the CDR3: TGCGCCAGCATTCGTCCAGCTTTCTTT. The chain couples TRBV23-1 to TRBJ1-1; D is undetermined. TRBV23-1 counts as an open reading frame of uncertain function. The CDR3 has 9 residues. The germline V and J ends were trimmed by 7 bases and 10 bases, with 7 bases remaining between them.

The genes are TRBV4-3 and TRBJ2-1, with 9 bases that match TRBD2. CDR1 LGHNA and CDR2 YSLEER come from the germline V gene. CDR3 size: 21 residues. With V trimmed by 0 bases and J by 0 bases, 15 bases remained unmatched. CDR3: CASSQDTMRLADLSSYNEQFF. CDR3 bases: TGCGCCAGCAGCCAAGATACTATGCGACTAGCGGATTTGAGCTCCTACAATGAGCAGTTCTTC.

The CDR3 DNA follows: TGCGCCAGCAGCCAACCATCGGACAGCTCACGTGAGACCCAGTACTTC. This gives the protein CASSQPSDSSRETQYF. This chain links TRBV4-1 with TRBJ2-5, with a weak D call TRBD1 (6 bases). Looked up from germline, CDR1 is MGHRA and CDR2 is YSYEKL. The V gene lost 2 bases and the J gene lost 5 bases, with 18 bases spanning the gap. The CDR3 is 16 amino acids.

The chain uses TRBV5-6 and TRBJ2-6; no definite D call. The V end lost 9 bases, the J end lost 4 bases, and 11 bases lay between the germline ends. The CDR3 is 13 amino acids. From germline, CDR1 is SGHDT and CDR2 YYEEEE. CDR3 sequence (DNA): TGTGCCACCCAAGGGTCCGGGGCCAACGTCCTGACTTTC. Its protein product is CATQGSGANVLTF. The full variable domain, rest sourced from reference TRBV5-6 and TRBJ2-6, is DAGVTQSPTHLIKTRGQQVTLRCSPKSGHDTVSWYQQALGQGPQFIFQYYEEEERQRGNFPDRFSGHQFPNYSSELNVNALLLGDSALYLCATQGSGANVLTFGAGSRLTVL.

About this clone: Different DNA sequences within this sample yield the same CDR3. The chain employs TRBV7-9 and TRBJ2-1, with D possibly being TRBD1 (5 bases). The CDR3 covers 12 residues. With 1 base removed from V and 8 bases from J, the gap between germline ends came to 6 bases. Germline CDR1 reads SEHNR; CDR2 reads FQNEAQ (reference sequence). CDR3 protein: CASSLGGDEQFF. CDR3 in DNA: TGTGCCAGCAGCTTAGGGGGCGATGAGCAGTTCTTC.

Concerning this clone itself: Other DNA sequences within the sample encode an identical CDR3. V is TRBV2 and J is TRBJ2-7; TRBD1 matches at 7 bases. V shed 3 bases and J 4 bases; nucleotides not matched to a gene: 6. CDR1 is SNHLY and CDR2 is FYNNEI in the germline V gene. CDR3 length equals 14 residues. Here the CDR3 DNA reads TGTGCCAGCAGTGATGGGACAGTACTATACGAGCAGTACTTC. This translates into CASSDGTVLYEQYF. Looking up the rest from reference TRBV2 and TRBJ2-7 gives the full variable domain: EPEVTQTPSHQVTQMGQEVILRCVPISNHLYFYWYRQILGQKVEFLVSFYNNEISEKSEIFDDQFSVERPDGSNFTLKIRSTKLEDSAMYFCASSDGTVLYEQYFGPGTRLTVT.

This clone was detected once. V is TRBV28 and J is TRBJ2-5; no reliable D call. V lost 3 bases and J lost 5, with 16 bases in between. The CDR3 extends over 15 amino acids. From germline, CDR1 is MDHEN and CDR2 SYDVKM. The CDR3 sequence is CASSFLRLLGETQYF. CDR3 nucleotide sequence: TGTGCCAGCAGTTTTCTGCGTCTTCTTGGGGAGACCCAGTACTTC.

This clone was counted once. V gene TRBV13 combines with J gene TRBJ2-7; D is possibly TRBD1 or TRBD2 (6 bases each). With 8 bases removed from V and 3 bases from J, the gap between germline ends came to 17 bases. This CDR3 spans 14 amino acids. Germline V lookup: CDR1 PRHDT, CDR2 FYEKMQ (reference sequence). DNA of the CDR3: TGTGCCAGCGGCGCGGGTGGGGGGCTCTACGAGCAGTACTTC. This sequence encodes CASGAGGGLYEQYF.

The chain is built from TRBV23-1 and TRBJ2-7; the D gene is possibly TRBD1 (6 bases). TRBV23-1 is annotated as an ORF whose role is uncertain. V was cut by 0 bases and J by 3 bases, with 24 bases left in between. The CDR3 spans 19 residues. The CDR3 reads CASSQSISLGATVNYEQYF. In nucleotides, the CDR3 is TGCGCCAGCAGTCAATCGATTTCTCTGGGGGCTACCGTAAACTACGAGCAGTACTTC.

The V gene is TRBV6-5, the J gene TRBJ2-7; D gene unclear. Trimming shortened V by 2 bases and J by 3 bases, and 11 bases separated the two germline ends. CDR1 MNHEY and CDR2 SVGAGI come from the germline V gene. CDR3 length equals 14 residues. CDR3 in amino acids: CASSYVVGDYEQYF. The CDR3 DNA sequence: TGTGCCAGCAGTTACGTTGTTGGAGACTACGAGCAGTACTTC.

The rearrangement links TRBV2 to TRBJ2-2; 10 bases line up with TRBD1. This CDR3 comprises 16 residues. Per the germline V gene, CDR1 is SNHLY and CDR2 is FYNNEI. The ends lost 4 bases at V and 6 bases at J; junction bases unmatched: 8. The CDR3, as DNA: TGTGCCAGCAGTGGCCCCGGGGACAGGGGCGCCGGGGAGCTGTTTTTT. Encoded protein: CASSGPGDRGAGELFF.